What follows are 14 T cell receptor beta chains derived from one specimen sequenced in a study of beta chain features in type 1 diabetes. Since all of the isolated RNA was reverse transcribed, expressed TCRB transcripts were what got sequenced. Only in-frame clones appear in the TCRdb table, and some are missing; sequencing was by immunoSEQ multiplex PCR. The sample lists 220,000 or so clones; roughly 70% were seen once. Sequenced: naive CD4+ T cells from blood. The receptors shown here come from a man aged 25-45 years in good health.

CDR3 bases: TGTGCCAGCAGCTTAGCAATCGGCAGCGATGAGCAGTTCTTC. Its protein is CASSLAIGSDEQFF. The J gene is TRBJ2-1, the V gene TRBV7-9; no clear D. CDR3 length: 14 amino acids. V was pared by 0 bases and J by 8 bases, with 11 bases between. Germline V gene sequence: CDR1 SEHNR, CDR2 FQNEAQ (reference sequence).

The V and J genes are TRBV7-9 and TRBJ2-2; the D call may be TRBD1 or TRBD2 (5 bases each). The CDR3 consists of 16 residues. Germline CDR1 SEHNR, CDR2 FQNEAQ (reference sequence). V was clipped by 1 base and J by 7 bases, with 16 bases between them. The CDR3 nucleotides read TGTGCCAGCAGCTTAGTACCCGGGACCCTAGACGGGGAGCTGTTTTTT. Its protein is CASSLVPGTLDGELFF.

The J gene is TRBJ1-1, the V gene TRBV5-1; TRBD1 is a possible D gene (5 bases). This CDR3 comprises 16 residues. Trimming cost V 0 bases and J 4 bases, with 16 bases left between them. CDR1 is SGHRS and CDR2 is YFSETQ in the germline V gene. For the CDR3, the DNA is TGCGCCAGCAGCTTGGAGGCAGGGTTCGCGACCACTGAAGCTTTCTTT. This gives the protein CASSLEAGFATTEAFF. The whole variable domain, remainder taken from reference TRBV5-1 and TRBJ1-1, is KAGVTQTPRYLIKTRGQQVTLSCSPISGHRSVSWYQQTPGQGLQFLFEYFSETQRNKGNFPGRFSGRQFSNSRSEMNVSTLELGDSALYLCASSLEAGFATTEAFFGQGTRLTVV.

CDR3 nucleotides: TGTGCCTGGAGCCCGAAAGATAGGGAGACCCAGTACTTC. This translates into CAWSPKDRETQYF. The chain joins TRBV30 to TRBJ2-5, with D unresolved. CDR3 length: 13 residues. Germline V gene sequence: CDR1 GTSNPN, CDR2 SVGIG (reference sequence). Trimming removed 3 bases from V and 5 bases from J, with 13 bases in between.

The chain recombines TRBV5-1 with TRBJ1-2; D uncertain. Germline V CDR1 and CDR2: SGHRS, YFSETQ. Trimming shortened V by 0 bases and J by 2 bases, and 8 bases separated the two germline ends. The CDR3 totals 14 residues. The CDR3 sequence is CASSLGLSNYGYTF. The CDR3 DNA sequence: TGCGCCAGCAGCTTGGGACTGTCCAACTATGGCTACACCTTC. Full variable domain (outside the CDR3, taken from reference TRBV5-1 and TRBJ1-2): KAGVTQTPRYLIKTRGQQVTLSCSPISGHRSVSWYQQTPGQGLQFLFEYFSETQRNKGNFPGRFSGRQFSNSRSEMNVSTLELGDSALYLCASSLGLSNYGYTFGSGTRLTVV.

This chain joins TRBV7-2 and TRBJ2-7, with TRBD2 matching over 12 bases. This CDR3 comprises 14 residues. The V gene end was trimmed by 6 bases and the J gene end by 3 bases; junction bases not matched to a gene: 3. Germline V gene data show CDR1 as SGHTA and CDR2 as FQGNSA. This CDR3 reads CASSATSGSYEQYF. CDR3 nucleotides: TGTGCCAGCAGTGCGACTAGCGGGAGCTACGAGCAGTACTTC.

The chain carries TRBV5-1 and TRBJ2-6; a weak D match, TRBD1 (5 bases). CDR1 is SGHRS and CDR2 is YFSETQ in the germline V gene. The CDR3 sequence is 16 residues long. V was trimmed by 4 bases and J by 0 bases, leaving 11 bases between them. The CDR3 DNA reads TGCGCCAGCAGCCCGACAGCGATCTCTGGGGCCAACGTCCTGACTTTC. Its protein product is CASSPTAISGANVLTF.

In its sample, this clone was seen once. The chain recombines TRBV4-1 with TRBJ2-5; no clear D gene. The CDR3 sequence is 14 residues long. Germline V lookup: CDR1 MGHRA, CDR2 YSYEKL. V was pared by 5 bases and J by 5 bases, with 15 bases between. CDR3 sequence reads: CASSAPAVSETQYF. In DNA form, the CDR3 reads TGCGCCAGCAGCGCCCCCGCCGTGTCGGAGACCCAGTACTTC.

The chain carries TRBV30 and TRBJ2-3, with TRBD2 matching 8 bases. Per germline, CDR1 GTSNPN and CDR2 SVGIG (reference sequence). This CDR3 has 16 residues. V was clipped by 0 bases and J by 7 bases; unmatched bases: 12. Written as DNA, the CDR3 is TGTGCCTGGAGTGTCGGAGCGGGGGCTCCCGTGAATACGCAGTATTTT. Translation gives CAWSVGAGAPVNTQYF.

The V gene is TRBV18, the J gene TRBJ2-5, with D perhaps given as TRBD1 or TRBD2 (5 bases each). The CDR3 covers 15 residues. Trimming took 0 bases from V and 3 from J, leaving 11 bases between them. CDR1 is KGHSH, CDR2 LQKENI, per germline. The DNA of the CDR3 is TGTGCCAGCTCACCACCTATCGGGACCGAAGAGACCCAGTACTTC. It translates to CASSPPIGTEETQYF. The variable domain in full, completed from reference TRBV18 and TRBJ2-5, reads NAGVMQNPRHLVRRRGQEARLRCSPMKGHSHVYWYRQLPEEGLKFMVYLQKENIIDESGMPKERFSAEFPKEGPSILRIQQVVRGDSAAYFCASSPPIGTEETQYFGPGTRLLVL.

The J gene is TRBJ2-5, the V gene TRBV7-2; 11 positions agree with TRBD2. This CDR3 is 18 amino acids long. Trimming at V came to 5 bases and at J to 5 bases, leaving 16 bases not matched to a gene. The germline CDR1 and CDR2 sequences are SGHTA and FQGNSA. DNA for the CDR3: TGTGCCAGCAGCCACGTAGCGGGAGGGCCAAAAGTAGAGGAGACCCAGTACTTC. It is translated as CASSHVAGGPKVEETQYF.

The CDR3 nucleotides are TGTGCCATCAGGACGGACGGGTACGAGCAGTACTTC. Translation: CAIRTDGYEQYF. This chain connects TRBV10-3 to TRBJ2-7; unclear D gene. Trimming left V 6 bases short and J 4 bases short, with 10 bases between. This CDR3 contains 12 residues. Germline CDR1 ENHRY, CDR2 SYGVKD.

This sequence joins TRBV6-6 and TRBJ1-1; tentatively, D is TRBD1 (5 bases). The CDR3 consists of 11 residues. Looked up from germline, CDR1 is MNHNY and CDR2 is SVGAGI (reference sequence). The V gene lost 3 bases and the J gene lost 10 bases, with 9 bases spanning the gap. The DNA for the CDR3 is TGTGCCAGCAGTTATTCGGGGGGAGCTTTCTTT. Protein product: CASSYSGGAFF.

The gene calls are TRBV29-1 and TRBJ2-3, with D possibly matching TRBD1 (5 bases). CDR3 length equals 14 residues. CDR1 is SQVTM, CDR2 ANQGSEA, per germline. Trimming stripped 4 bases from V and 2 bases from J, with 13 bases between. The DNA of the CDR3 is TGCAGCGTTGTTCGACAGCGCTTCACAGATACGCAGTATTTT. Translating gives CSVVRQRFTDTQYF.